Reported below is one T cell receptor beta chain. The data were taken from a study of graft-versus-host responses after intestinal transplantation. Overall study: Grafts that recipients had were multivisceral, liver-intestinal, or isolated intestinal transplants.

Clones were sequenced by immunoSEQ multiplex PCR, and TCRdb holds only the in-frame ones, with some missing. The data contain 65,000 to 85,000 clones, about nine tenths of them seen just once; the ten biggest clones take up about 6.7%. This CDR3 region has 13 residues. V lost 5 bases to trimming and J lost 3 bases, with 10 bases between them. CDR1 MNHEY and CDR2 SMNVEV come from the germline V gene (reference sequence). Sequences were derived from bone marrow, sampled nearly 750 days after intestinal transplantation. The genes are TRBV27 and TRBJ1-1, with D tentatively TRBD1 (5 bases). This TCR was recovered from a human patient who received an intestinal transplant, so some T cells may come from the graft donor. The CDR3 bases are TGTGCCAGCAGTGTACAGGAGGACACTGAAGCTTTCTTT. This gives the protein CASSVQEDTEAFF.